This TCR beta chain was observed in a study of blood T cell repertoires in COVID-19. A single count supports this clone. Germline CDR1 and CDR2: SGHDN and FVKESK. The CDR3 is 18 amino acids. V was cut by 0 bases and J by 0 bases, with 15 bases left in between. Individuals drawn from about two dozen US areas were about 18 to 95 years old. Original analysis: For nucleated cells, counts were estimated from reference gene primer amplification. TCRdb's copy holds only in-frame clones and misses some; the assay was immunoSEQ multiplex PCR. D and trimming were read from the DNA, whereas the V and J calls and clone size are those reported in that table. The data contain some 340,000 clones, more than 75% of them singletons.

Sequencing input: PBMCs or T cells enriched from blood (not recorded which). This TCR came from a woman aged 25 to 39 who had recovered from COVID-19. V is TRBV14 and J is TRBJ1-5; D not certain. Here the CDR3 DNA reads TGTGCCAGCAGCCAAGAGTTTAAGGGCGGGAATAGCAATCAGCCCCAGCATTTT. Its translation is CASSQEFKGGNSNQPQHF. Looking up the rest from reference TRBV14 and TRBJ1-5 gives the full variable domain: EAGVTQFPSHSVIEKGQTVTLRCDPISGHDNLYWYRRVMGKEIKFLLHFVKESKQDESGMPNNRFLAERTGGTYSTLKVQPAELEDSGVYFCASSQEFKGGNSNQPQHFGDGTRLSIL.